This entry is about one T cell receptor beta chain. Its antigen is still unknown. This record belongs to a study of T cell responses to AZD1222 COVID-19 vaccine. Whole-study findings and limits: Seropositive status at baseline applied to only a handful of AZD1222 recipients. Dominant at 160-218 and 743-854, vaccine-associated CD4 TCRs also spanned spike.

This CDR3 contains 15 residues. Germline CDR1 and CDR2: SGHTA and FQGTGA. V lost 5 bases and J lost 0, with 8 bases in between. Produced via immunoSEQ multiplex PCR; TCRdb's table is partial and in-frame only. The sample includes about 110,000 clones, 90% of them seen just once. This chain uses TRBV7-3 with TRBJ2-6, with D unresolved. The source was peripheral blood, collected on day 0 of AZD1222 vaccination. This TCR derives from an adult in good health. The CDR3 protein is CASSAYSSGANVLTF. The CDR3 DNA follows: TGTGCCAGCAGCGCCTACAGCTCTGGGGCCAACGTCCTGACTTTC.